The entry that follows covers one TCR beta chain sequence. What it binds is unknown. The CDR3 has 15 amino acids. V gave up 3 bases and J gave up 11 bases, with 19 bases separating them. Looked up from germline, CDR1 is SGHTA and CDR2 is FQGNSA. This sample is part of a study of T cells in Graves' hyperthyroidism and ophthalmopathy. Amplified regions were TCR beta CDR3 sequences from RNA transcripts. First-round RT-PCR of the TCR CDR3 relied on the HTBI primer set. TCRdb processed the multiplex PCR reads anew with MiXCR; each CDR3 protein has one entry. Of 650,000 to 800,000 distinct CDR3 sequences listed, 45% are singletons. Study observations and caveats: Blood samples included most of the expanded thyroid clonotypes exceeding 0.001. The model anticipated ophthalmopathy a median approximately 6.5 months pre-onset. The authors' 13 V-J model separated ophthalmopathy from stable hyperthyroidism.

The TCR comes from an adult man with Graves' disease, either hyperthyroidism or ophthalmopathy (not recorded which). Sequencing was carried out using peripheral blood or thyroid tissue (not recorded which). The chain is built from TRBV7-2 and TRBJ2-2; tentative D call: TRBD2 (5 bases). This CDR3 reads CASSFRPGIGGELFF. The CDR3 nucleotides are TGTGCCAGCAGCTTCCGTCCGGGGATAGGTGGTGAGCTGTTTTTT. The full variable domain, with the rest looked up from reference TRBV7-2 and TRBJ2-2, is GAGVSQSPSNKVTEKGKDVELRCDPISGHTALYWYRQSLGQGLEFLIYFQGNSAPDKSGLPSDRFSAERTGGSVSTLTIQRTQQEDSAVYLCASSFRPGIGGELFFGEGSRLTVL.